This TCR beta chain was observed in a study of T-cell reconstitution after alpha-beta-depleted transplantation in children. Whole-study results and caveats: As was reported, about two months after transplant, alpha-beta T cells came from several hundred expanded graft clones. T-cell numbers and diversity one year post-transplant derived largely from freshly generated T cells.

Preparing the TCRbeta library involved the use of unique molecular identifiers. One entry per CDR3 protein, called by TCRdb with MiXCR from the PCR reads. The sample consists of 200,000 to 250,000 distinct CDR3 sequences, around 7.8% of them appearing once. Many counts were recorded for this clonotype. Its antigen is currently unknown. Sequenced here: PBMCs, mostly from graft donor cells, sampled 180 days after TCRalphabeta/CD19-depleted stem cell transplant. The receptor was derived from a male patient under 18 who had a stem cell transplant for acute lymphoblastic leukemia, so the T cells may come from the graft donor.

In DNA form, the CDR3 reads TGTGCCAGCAGTTTAACCCTAGCGGGAGCTGAGCAGTTCTTC. Amino acid sequence: CASSLTLAGAEQFF. The V and J genes are TRBV28 and TRBJ2-1; the match to TRBD2 covers 10 bases. Germline V gene data show CDR1 as MDHEN and CDR2 as SYDVKM. J was trimmed by 9 bases and V by 2 bases; bases with no gene match: 4. The CDR3 covers 14 residues.